Shown below are 31 T cell receptor beta chains from a single sample sequenced in a study of tumor and adjacent non-tumor tissue in lung cancer. A modified ARM-PCR protocol with three rounds of nested PCR amplified TCRbeta. A single record per CDR3 protein comes from TCRdb applying MiXCR to the multiplex PCR reads. The table records over 110,000 distinct CDR3 sequences, about 71% of them present only once. No cell sorting was done before RNA was extracted from the tissue. Sequencing input: lung tumor tissue. The receptors originated from a man in his 60s with small cell lung cancer.

As for this clonotype: A single base separates this from a much larger clone, so it may be a read error. The gene calls are TRBV6-6 and TRBJ2-7, with no clear D. The CDR3 runs 11 residues. Germline CDR1 reads MNHNY; CDR2 reads SVGAGI (reference sequence). CDR3 DNA: TGTGCCTGCAGTTTGGCCGTGGAGCAGTACTTC. Translated: CACSLAVEQYF.

This clonotype was found many times. The V gene is TRBV12-3 or TRBV12-4, the J gene TRBJ2-1; D unclear. The CDR3 extends over 13 amino acids. V lost 3 bases to trimming and J lost 7 bases, with 10 bases between them. Written as DNA, the CDR3 is TGTGCCAGCAGTTTGAATAAGGGAAATGAGCAGTTCTTC. It translates to CASSLNKGNEQFF.

Worth noting for this clonotype: Given the absence of the conserved phenylalanine or tryptophan at the CDR3 end, a read error is likely. This rearrangement joins TRBV29-1 to TRBJ1-2; the D gene is possibly TRBD1 (6 bases). Trimming stripped 5 bases from V and 3 bases from J, with 16 bases between. Germline CDR1 and CDR2: SQVTM and ANQGSEA. The CDR3 runs to 14 residues. The CDR3 here is CSVMDDRNYYGYTI. DNA of the CDR3: TGCAGCGTTATGGATGACAGGAACTACTATGGCTACACCATC.

The chain carries TRBV5-6 and TRBJ2-7; tentative D call: TRBD2 (6 bases). This CDR3 region has 14 residues. V lost 4 bases and J lost 6, with 17 bases in between. Germline lookup yields CDR1 SGHDT and CDR2 YYEEEE. The CDR3: CASSPGLVPTEQYF. The CDR3 nucleotides are TGTGCCAGCAGCCCGGGACTTGTGCCCACCGAGCAGTACTTC.

Details on this clonotype: At one boundary the junction diverges from the germline segment, which might be a read error. The chain combines TRBV6-5 with TRBJ1-5; a possible D gene is TRBD1 (6 bases). Germline CDR1 is MNHEY and CDR2 is SVGAGI. This CDR3 has 12 amino acids. CDR3 in amino acids: CASSSTGQTQHF. The CDR3, as DNA: TGTGCCAGCAGTTCGACAGGTCAGACCCAGCATTTT.

The count of this clonotype is one. One end of the junction varies from germline; a read error may be responsible. The chain recombines TRBV11-2 with TRBJ2-1; no reliable D call. The length of the CDR3 is 14 residues. The germline gives CDR1 SGHAT, CDR2 FQNNGV. CDR3 coding DNA: TGTGTCAGCAGCCCTGCGTGGGCCTACAATGAGCAGTCCTTC. Translated, it gives CVSSPAWAYNEQSF.

Concerning this clonotype: A much larger clone sits a single nucleotide away, making a read error possible. This chain uses TRBV20-1 with TRBJ2-1; D gene uncertain. The CDR3 is 14 residues long. CDR1 and CDR2 (germline): DFQATT, SNEGSKA (reference sequence). Trimming took 3 bases from V and 8 from J, leaving 17 bases between them. Written as DNA, the CDR3 is TGCAGTGCTAGTGGTCCTAGTCGGAGACATGAGCAGTTCTTC. As protein: CSASGPSRRHEQFF.

This clonotype was picked up many times. The chain is built from TRBV4-1 and TRBJ2-1, with 7 bases matching TRBD2. The CDR3 totals 16 residues. In germline, CDR1 is MGHRA, CDR2 YSYEKL. V was clipped by 1 base and J by 2 bases; unmatched bases: 5. CDR3 amino acids: CASSQASGLPYNEQFF. CDR3 nucleotide sequence: TGCGCCAGCAGCCAAGCTTCGGGACTACCCTACAATGAGCAGTTCTTC.

V gene TRBV7-9 combines with J gene TRBJ1-6; D remains unclear. CDR1 is SEHNR, CDR2 FQNEAQ, per germline (reference sequence). CDR3 length: 16 residues. V dropped 1 base and J dropped 10 bases, with 17 bases sitting between them. The DNA of the CDR3 is TGTGCCAGCAGCTTAGACCGCCCGGGTTGGAGCTCACCCCTCCACTTT. Protein sequence: CASSLDRPGWSSPLHF.

For this clonotype: At one end, the junction sequence differs from germline, possibly due to a read error. V usage is TRBV28 and J usage is TRBJ1-1; D not resolved. The V gene's germline CDR1 is MDHEN and CDR2 SYDVKM. The CDR3 loop spans 11 amino acids. CDR3 coding DNA: TGTACCAGCAGTTTCCACGGGGTAGCTTTCTTT. Amino acids: CTSSFHGVAFF.

Ten or more counts support this clonotype. The chain is built from TRBV11-2 and TRBJ1-1; 8 bases line up with TRBD1. CDR1 is SGHAT, CDR2 FQNNGV, per germline. V lost 3 bases and J lost 0; bases outside the gene matches: 6. There are 16 residues in the CDR3. The CDR3 DNA sequence: TGTGCCAGCAGCTTCTTCAGGGGGCCGTTGAACACTGAAGCTTTCTTT. Translation: CASSFFRGPLNTEAFF. Looking up the rest from reference TRBV11-2 and TRBJ1-1 gives the full variable domain: EAGVAQSPRYKIIEKRQSVAFWCNPISGHATLYWYQQILGQGPKLLIQFQNNGVVDDSQLPKDRFSAERLKGVDSTLKIQPAKLEDSAVYLCASSFFRGPLNTEAFFGQGTRLTVV.

Comments on this clonotype: One junction end disagrees with the germline gene, perhaps due to a read error. The chain carries TRBV6-6 and TRBJ1-4; 10 bases agree with TRBD1. CDR1 is MNHNY, CDR2 SVGAGI, per germline (reference sequence). The CDR3 loop spans 15 amino acids. Here the CDR3 DNA reads TGTTCCAGCAGTTACCTTGGACAGGGGGATGAAAGACTGTTTTTT. As protein: CSSSYLGQGDERLFF.

To note about this clonotype: The missing conserved phenylalanine or tryptophan at the end of this CDR3 makes a read error likely. This rearrangement joins TRBV7-9 to TRBJ2-6; 7 bases are shared with TRBD1. Trimming took 5 bases from V and 1 from J; bases not matched to a gene: 2. CDR1 and CDR2 from the germline V gene are SEHNR and FQNEAQ (reference sequence). This CDR3 region has 15 residues. For the CDR3, the DNA is TGTGCCAGCAGCCGACAGGGTTCTGGGGCCAACGTCCTGACTTCC. It encodes CASSRQGSGANVLTS.

This clonotype was counted a few times. The V call is TRBV20-1, the J call TRBJ2-2; 8 nucleotides match TRBD2. Looked up from germline, CDR1 is DFQATT and CDR2 is SNEGSKA (reference sequence). Losses at the gene ends were 3 bases for V and 6 bases for J; bases not matched to a gene: 0. This CDR3 spans 12 amino acids. CDR3 residues: CSASGRAGELFF. The CDR3, as DNA: TGCAGTGCTAGCGGGAGGGCCGGGGAGCTGTTTTTT.

The chain recombines TRBV20-1 with TRBJ2-7; 7 bases agree with TRBD1. V was clipped by 3 bases and J by 4 bases; unmatched bases: 6. The CDR3 length is 13 residues. Looked up from germline, CDR1 is DFQATT and CDR2 is SNEGSKA (reference sequence). CDR3 in DNA: TGCAGTGCTAGCAGGGGGTTTAAGTACGAGCAGTACTTC. This translates into CSASRGFKYEQYF.

In regard to this clonotype: The final CDR3 position lacks the conserved phenylalanine or tryptophan, pointing to a likely read error. The gene calls are TRBV20-1 and TRBJ2-6, with 9 bases fitting TRBD1. CDR1 DFQATT and CDR2 SNEGSKA come from the germline V gene (reference sequence). This CDR3 is built from 15 residues. The V segment lost 6 bases and the J segment 1 base; nucleotides outside the gene matches: 4. CDR3 loop: CSAGTGRSGANVLTI. DNA of the CDR3: TGCAGTGCAGGGACAGGGCGGTCTGGGGCCAACGTCCTGACTATC.

Details on this clonotype: A much larger clonotype is one base distant, so this may be a read error. Here the CDR3 omits its conserved ending phenylalanine or tryptophan, so a read error is the likely source. This rearrangement joins TRBV6-1 to TRBJ2-1; 15 bases map to TRBD2. Trimming cost V 4 bases and J 4 bases; bases outside gene matches: 2. This CDR3 has 16 amino acids. The germline gives CDR1 MNHNS, CDR2 SASEGT. The CDR3 loop is CASSGGLAGGYNEQFC. CDR3 sequence (DNA): TGTGCCAGCAGTGGGGGACTAGCGGGAGGTTACAATGAGCAGTTCTGC.

This chain joins TRBV6-5 and TRBJ2-2; D unclear. Trimming took off 4 bases at V and 7 bases at J, with 10 bases between the two ends. The CDR3 sequence is 13 residues long. Germline CDR1 is MNHEY and CDR2 is SVGAGI. The CDR3 sequence: CASSWRGGGELFF. The CDR3 DNA reads as TGTGCCAGCAGTTGGCGAGGTGGCGGGGAGCTGTTTTTT.

The rearrangement uses TRBV6-1 and TRBJ2-5; 12 bases map to TRBD2. This CDR3 has 17 amino acids. The trim removed 2 bases at V and 1 base at J, leaving 5 bases unmatched. CDR1 and CDR2 (germline): MNHNS, SASEGT. CDR3 loop: CASSELAGGGRQETQYF. The CDR3 bases are TGTGCCAGCAGTGAACTAGCGGGAGGGGGACGCCAAGAGACCCAGTACTTC.

About this clonotype itself: Compared with germline, one end of the junction differs, possibly owing to a read error. V gene TRBV11-2 combines with J gene TRBJ2-5; perhaps TRBD2 as D (6 bases). Germline V gene lookup returns CDR1 SGHAT and CDR2 FQNNGV. This CDR3 has 15 residues. CDR3 sequence (DNA): TGTACCAGCAGCGGAGGGACTCTTAGGGTACAGACCCAGTACTTC. Protein sequence: CTSSGGTLRVQTQYF.

Comment on this clonotype: The final CDR3 position lacks the conserved phenylalanine or tryptophan, pointing to a likely read error. CDR3: CASSLAFGLEGNEQFI. DNA for the CDR3: TGTGCCAGCAGCTTGGCCTTCGGACTGGAGGGCAATGAGCAGTTCATC. V and J are TRBV5-6 and TRBJ2-1, with a tentative D call TRBD2 (6 bases). The CDR3 loop spans 16 amino acids. The germline CDR1 and CDR2 sequences are SGHDT and YYEEEE. V lost 0 bases to trimming and J lost 6 bases, with 16 bases between them.

This chain joins TRBV28 and TRBJ1-4; D is unresolved. V lost 6 bases, J lost 10 bases, and 12 bases lay in between. Germline V gene lookup returns CDR1 MDHEN and CDR2 SYDVKM. The CDR3 consists of 12 residues. CDR3 nucleotides: TGTGCCAGCAGACACAGAGAGAGAAAACTGTTTTTT. Translation: CASRHRERKLFF.

This clonotype was counted only a few times. The chain is built from TRBV20-1 and TRBJ2-5; TRBD1 is a possible D gene (5 bases). The V and J ends lost 2 bases and 1 base respectively, with 14 bases between them. CDR3 length: 15 amino acids. Per the germline V gene, CDR1 is DFQATT and CDR2 is SNEGSKA (reference sequence). CDR3 residues: CSARLIGHSQETQYF. The DNA of the CDR3 is TGCAGTGCTAGACTTATTGGACACTCCCAAGAGACCCAGTACTTC.

This clonotype was found many times. The chain combines TRBV29-1 with TRBJ2-7; TRBD2 might be the D (6 bases). The germline V and J ends were trimmed by 7 bases and 3 bases, with 25 bases remaining between them. CDR1 and CDR2 (germline): SQVTM, ANQGSEA. The CDR3 is 16 amino acids. For the CDR3, the DNA is TGCAGCGCTGTTGAGGGCCGGGGGTCCGTTCTCTACGAGCAGTACTTC. Encoded protein: CSAVEGRGSVLYEQYF.

About this clonotype itself: At one of its ends the junction is not consistent with the germline gene, which may arise from a read error. The V gene is TRBV20-1, the J gene TRBJ2-7; possible D gene TRBD2, 5 bases. The CDR3 covers 14 residues. Germline CDR1 and CDR2: DFQATT and SNEGSKA (reference sequence). CDR3 nucleotides: TGCAGTGCTAGAGATAGGCGAGGGTCCTACGAGCAATACTTC. Translated: CSARDRRGSYEQYF.

This clonotype is a singleton in its sample. This chain joins TRBV20-1 and TRBJ2-1, with D perhaps TRBD2 (7 bases). The CDR3 is made up of 14 amino acids. Germline V lookup: CDR1 DFQATT, CDR2 SNEGSKA (reference sequence). Trimming left V 6 bases short and J 8 bases short, with 20 bases between. CDR3 sequence reads: CSASGAGGGYEQFF. The DNA for the CDR3 is TGCAGTGCCTCAGGGGCTGGCGGGGGTTATGAGCAGTTCTTC.

The chain recombines TRBV6-1 with TRBJ1-1; D not certain. Germline V lookup: CDR1 MNHNS, CDR2 SASEGT. This CDR3 has 13 amino acids. The V end lost 7 bases, the J end lost 2 bases, and 11 bases lay between the germline ends. CDR3: CASTVRLNTEAFF. CDR3 bases: TGTGCCAGCACGGTGCGGCTCAACACTGAAGCTTTCTTT.

This clonotype was found a few times. The V gene is TRBV5-5, the J gene TRBJ1-1; the D is unclear. This CDR3 is built from 13 residues. V lost 3 bases and J 5 bases, leaving 11 bases between the germline ends. In germline, CDR1 is SGHKS, CDR2 YYEKEE (reference sequence). The CDR3 DNA sequence: TGTGCCAGCAGCTCTTTACGAGGGACTGAAGCTTTCTTT. This encodes CASSSLRGTEAFF.

This clonotype was picked up a small number of times. One end of the junction does not line up with germline, which may come from a read error. This chain uses TRBV4-2 with TRBJ2-2, with 11 bases matching TRBD2. Germline assignment: CDR1 LGHNA and CDR2 YNFKEQ. The CDR3 extends over 15 amino acids. The CDR3 nucleotides read TGTGTCAGCGAACTAGCGGGAGATGATGGCGGGGAACTGTTTTTT. Protein: CVSELAGDDGGELFF.

As for this clonotype: One end of the junction does not line up with germline, which may come from a read error. The gene calls are TRBV11-3 and TRBJ2-1; D gene uncertain. The length of the CDR3 is 13 residues. The germline V gene has CDR1 SGHNT and CDR2 YENEEA. The CDR3 here is CASSLGTYNGQFF. The CDR3 coding sequence is TGTGCCAGCAGTTTAGGAACCTACAATGGGCAGTTCTTC.

The DNA of the CDR3 is TGCGCCAGCAGGGGCTCGGCGTCGGATACGCAGTATTTT. Amino acids: CASRGSASDTQYF. This sequence joins TRBV10-2 and TRBJ2-3; no definite D call. The CDR3 runs to 13 residues. The V and J ends lost 6 bases and 6 bases respectively, with 13 bases between them. Germline V gene data show CDR1 as WSHSY and CDR2 as SAAADI.